The present entry profiles one T cell receptor (beta chain) with its context. Its antigen specificity is not known. Base qualities are not at hand, and no much larger clone is one base apart. This sample was taken from a study of neurological immune-mediated disorders (dated by TCRdb to between 2018 and 2021). Background on the whole study: Using UMI-based sequencing, the study compared peripheral blood TCR-beta repertoires from patients with HTLV-I-associated myelopathy (HAM/TSP), patients with multiple sclerosis, and healthy controls. The approximately 110 TCR-beta libraries included longitudinal samples, technical triplicates and paired sorted CD4+ and CD8+ T-cell subsets alongside PBMC samples. Each longitudinal HAM/TSP and healthy donor was sampled at 3 time-points spaced at about 3-40 month intervals. Of the approximately 70 subjects in the cohort, some 15 were HAM/TSP patients, some 34 were multiple sclerosis patients, and 20 were healthy controls. Broad study findings and their caveats: Across subjects, expanded clones never shared an identical CDR3 amino acid sequence, which suggests that the TCR-beta repertoires in every group were private. TCR clonal expansion was highest in HAM/TSP patients and lowest in MS patients, with MS patients falling below even healthy controls.

In light of the paper, this sample's time point label describes: longitudinal time-point 1 (baseline). Libraries from unsorted PBMCs were made from 2 million PBMCs kept in RNAlater at -80 degrees C until RNA extraction. Peripheral blood underwent Ficoll-Hypaque density gradient centrifugation to isolate PBMCs, which were then cryopreserved in liquid nitrogen. V is trimmed back by 3 bases and J by 0 bases, and the junction contains 13 bases that no gene match accounts for. Measured from the cysteine to the phenylalanine, the CDR3 is 20 residues long. CDR3 DNA only is kept here, 60 bases in frame from base 1. cDNA synthesis used template-switch 5'RACE with a primer carrying a 10-nucleotide random unique molecular identifier tagging each TCR transcript. Every sequencing run yielded over 160 million TCR-beta sequences covering 15-18 subjects. The RNeasy kit was used for extraction of total RNA. Using the KAPA Real-time Library Amplification kit, TCR-beta VDJ regions were amplified with primers for the TCR constant region and the 5'RACE anchor. A first PCR added sample indexes and Illumina adaptors, after which a second PCR increased the library yield. After Ampure bead purification, the TCR product of roughly 650 bp was size-selected on a 2% E-gel SizeSelection system. Before pooling, libraries had their quality checked on a Bioanalyzer, their concentration measured with Qubit, and their quantity determined with the Kapa Library Quantification kit. Libraries were sequenced paired-end 2 x 150 bp on an Illumina HiSeq 2500. To increase sequence diversity, about 23-32% phiX was spiked into each library pool. Processing in the source paper ran as follows. The UMI-based MiGEC pipeline processed quality-filtered reads and removed over 75% of raw TCR sequences during error correction. VDJ genes were aligned to IMGT germline references, and each clonotype was defined by a unique CDR3 amino acid sequence together with V-J genes. Clonal expansion, Shannon diversity, and CDR3 relatedness (CalcPairwiseDistances, ClusterSamples) were evaluated with VDJtools, and phylogenetic trees were built with CLCbio workbench. A clone was classed as expanded if it had 8 or more unique UMIs, a cutoff based on coefficient-of-variation modelling across technical triplicates. The public reads were reanalyzed by TCRdb: fastp trimming at Q25, MiXCR alignment, in-frame beta chains only. Rows are combined by CDR3 protein, so each entry shows the most common genes and DNA. None of the V and J calls come from the authors' own analysis; TCRdb made them. The sample table holds some 60,000 distinct CDR3 sequences, of which roughly a tenth were seen once. In total, the top ten clones hold 6.5% to 8.5% of the sample.

The receptor comes from a male donor with HTLV-1-associated myelopathy (HAM/TSP). The sample taken for sequencing was PBMCs. The sequence joins TRBV12-3 or TRBV12-4 to TRBJ2-4; 11 bases in between match TRBD2. The CDR3 reads CASSFLSGGEDLLAKNIQYF. In nucleotide form, the sequence is TGTGCCAGCAGTTTCCTTAGCGGGGGGGAAGATCTACTAGCCAAAAACATTCAGTACTTC.